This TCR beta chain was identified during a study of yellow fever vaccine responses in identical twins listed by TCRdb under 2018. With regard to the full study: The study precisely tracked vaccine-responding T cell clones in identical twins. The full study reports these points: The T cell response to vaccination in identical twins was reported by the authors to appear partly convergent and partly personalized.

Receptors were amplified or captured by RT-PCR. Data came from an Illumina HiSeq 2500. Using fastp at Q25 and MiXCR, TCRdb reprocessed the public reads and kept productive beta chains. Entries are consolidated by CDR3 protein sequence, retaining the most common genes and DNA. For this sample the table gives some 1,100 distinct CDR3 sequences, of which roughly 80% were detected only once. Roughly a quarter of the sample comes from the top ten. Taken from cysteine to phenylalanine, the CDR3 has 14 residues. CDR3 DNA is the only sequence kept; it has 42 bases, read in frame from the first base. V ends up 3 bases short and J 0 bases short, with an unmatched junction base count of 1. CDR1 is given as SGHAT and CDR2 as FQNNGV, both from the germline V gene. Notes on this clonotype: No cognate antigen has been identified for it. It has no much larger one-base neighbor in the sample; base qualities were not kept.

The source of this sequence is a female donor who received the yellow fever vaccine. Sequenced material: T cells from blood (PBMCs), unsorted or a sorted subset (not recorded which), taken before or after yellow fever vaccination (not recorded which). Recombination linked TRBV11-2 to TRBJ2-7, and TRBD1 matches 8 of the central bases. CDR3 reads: CASSLDRASYEQYF. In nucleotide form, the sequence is TGTGCCAGCAGCTTGGACAGGGCCTCCTACGAGCAGTACTTC.